The present TCR beta chain was sequenced within a study of shared T cell receptors in the human thymus. The repertoire was sequenced with immunoSEQ multiplex PCR; TCRdb's copy has only in-frame clones and lacks some. The table shows 700,000 to 750,000 clones, with roughly 88% occurring only once. Germline assignment: CDR1 SGHDT and CDR2 YYEEEE. V shed 4 bases, J shed 7 bases, and the junction held 10 bases outside the gene matches. The CDR3 is 16 amino acids. The sample was also linked to a second study, of human thymus T cells. Per that paper: Healthy Finnish infants undergoing corrective surgery for congenital heart defects were the donors. Thymus tissue was removed during corrective cardiac surgery. The authors found apparently biased V and J gene usage in thymic and blood repertoires. Related studies noted strongly shared thymic repertoires across unrelated people.

The TCR comes from a girl under three years old with a congenital heart defect. Material: thymocytes. The chain uses TRBV5-6 and TRBJ1-6, with 8 positions matching TRBD1. DNA of the CDR3: TGTGCCAGCAGCACGGACAGGGCAACCCTGAATTCACCCCTCCACTTT. Its translation: CASSTDRATLNSPLHF.